Listed below are T cell receptor beta chains from one sample, sequenced in a study of cytotoxic CD8 clonotypes in ibrutinib-treated CLL. The table came from immunoSEQ multiplex PCR; TCRdb's copy has only in-frame clones and leaves some out. This sample has tens of thousands of clones, with approximately 65% found just once. This specimen consisted of PBMCs, obtained after 24 months of ibrutinib treatment. The receptors were gathered from a human donor with chronic lymphocytic leukemia. Each CDR3 is given with its conserved first and last residue. D genes are given only for firm matches. Rows may omit the clone size; those that give it use once, few, many or a size class.

d_gene: NA; j_gene: TRBJ1-5; abundance: NA; v_gene: TRBV30; CDR3nt: TGTGCCTGGAGTGTAGCAGGGGCCAGGCAGCCCCAGCATTTT; CDR3aa: CAWSVAGARQPQHF
d_gene: TRBD2; j_gene: TRBJ2-2; abundance: NA; v_gene: TRBV7-6; CDR3nt: TGTGCCAGCAGCGCAGAGGTTAGCGGGACGTTGACCGGGGAGCTGTTTTTT; CDR3aa: CASSAEVSGTLTGELFF
d_gene: TRBD2; j_gene: TRBJ2-1; abundance: NA; v_gene: TRBV15; CDR3nt: TGTGCCACCAGCCTCCCGACTAGCGGGTTTGACAATGAGCAGTTCTTC; CDR3aa: CATSLPTSGFDNEQFF
d_gene: NA; j_gene: TRBJ2-7; abundance: NA; v_gene: TRBV5-6; CDR3nt: TGTGCCAGCAGTCTAGCAGGGGTAATGGGCGAGCAGTACTTC; CDR3aa: CASSLAGVMGEQYF
d_gene: NA; j_gene: TRBJ1-1; abundance: NA; v_gene: TRBV18; CDR3nt: TGTGCCAGCTCACCCCCGAGGGCGGAAGCTTTCTTT; CDR3aa: CASSPPRAEAFF
d_gene: NA; j_gene: TRBJ1-1; abundance: once; v_gene: TRBV10-3; CDR3nt: TGTGCCATCAAAAGGGAAAGGGACACTGAAGCTTTCTTT; CDR3aa: CAIKRERDTEAFF
d_gene: NA; j_gene: TRBJ1-2; abundance: NA; v_gene: TRBV7-6; CDR3nt: TGTGCCAGCAGCTTAGATATAGGGGGAAGAGGCGATGGCTACACCTTC; CDR3aa: CASSLDIGGRGDGYTF
d_gene: TRBD2; j_gene: TRBJ2-1; abundance: NA; v_gene: TRBV30; CDR3nt: TGTGCCTGGAGAAGCGGGAGCTACAATGAGCAGTTCTTC; CDR3aa: CAWRSGSYNEQFF
d_gene: NA; j_gene: TRBJ2-1; abundance: NA; v_gene: TRBV2; CDR3nt: TGTGCCAGCAGGACGGTCTCCTACAATGAGCAGTTCTTC; CDR3aa: CASRTVSYNEQFF
d_gene: NA; j_gene: TRBJ1-5; abundance: many; v_gene: TRBV18; CDR3nt: TGTGCCAGCTCACCACTAGGGCAGACGAATCAGCCCCAGCATTTT; CDR3aa: CASSPLGQTNQPQHF
d_gene: TRBD2; j_gene: TRBJ2-7; abundance: few; v_gene: TRBV19; CDR3nt: TGTGCCAGTAGTATTTTCGCCCTAGCGGGAGCATACGAGCAGTACTTC; CDR3aa: CASSIFALAGAYEQYF
d_gene: TRBD2; j_gene: TRBJ2-3; abundance: NA; v_gene: TRBV15; CDR3nt: TGTGCCACCACCAGGGGACTAGAGAGGGATACGCAGTATTTT; CDR3aa: CATTRGLERDTQYF
d_gene: TRBD1; j_gene: TRBJ2-7; abundance: NA; v_gene: TRBV2; CDR3nt: TGTGCCAGCAGTGAAGGCTCGCGGACAGGGACTTCTGGTGAGCAGTACTTC; CDR3aa: CASSEGSRTGTSGEQYF
d_gene: NA; j_gene: TRBJ1-4; abundance: few; v_gene: TRBV6-6; CDR3nt: TGTGCCAGCAGTTACTCGGTAGAAAAACTGTTTTTT; CDR3aa: CASSYSVEKLFF
d_gene: NA; j_gene: TRBJ2-7; abundance: NA; v_gene: TRBV7-8; CDR3nt: TGTGCCAGCAGCCAAGTGGGGTTGAGCTCCTACGAGCAGTACTTC; CDR3aa: CASSQVGLSSYEQYF
d_gene: TRBD2; j_gene: TRBJ2-5; abundance: few; v_gene: TRBV7-7; CDR3nt: TGTGCTAGCAGCCGTAGCGGGATCCAAGAGACCCAGTACTTC; CDR3aa: CASSRSGIQETQYF
d_gene: TRBD1; j_gene: TRBJ1-2; abundance: NA; v_gene: TRBV10-3; CDR3nt: TGTGCCATCAGTGAGGGACCCGGGACAGGGGTTTATGGCTACACCTTC; CDR3aa: CAISEGPGTGVYGYTF
d_gene: NA; j_gene: TRBJ1-1; abundance: once; v_gene: TRBV10-3; CDR3nt: TGTGCCATCAGTGGCTCAGGGCAAACTGAAGCTTTCTTT; CDR3aa: CAISGSGQTEAFF
d_gene: NA; j_gene: TRBJ2-1; abundance: NA; v_gene: TRBV5-6; CDR3nt: TGTGCCAGCAGCTTGCTGGAAAATGAGCAGTTCTTC; CDR3aa: CASSLLENEQFF
d_gene: NA; j_gene: TRBJ1-2; abundance: NA; v_gene: TRBV4-1; CDR3nt: TGCGCCAGCAGCCAAGAGAACGGTTATGGCTACACCTTC; CDR3aa: CASSQENGYGYTF
d_gene: NA; j_gene: TRBJ2-2; abundance: NA; v_gene: TRBV7-3; CDR3nt: TGTGCCAGCAGCTTGGAAACGGGAAGAAACACCGGGGAGCTGTTTTTT; CDR3aa: CASSLETGRNTGELFF
d_gene: NA; j_gene: TRBJ1-3; abundance: NA; v_gene: TRBV28; CDR3nt: TGTGCCAGCAGTTCCCCCTTCTCGGGGACCAGCTCTGGAAACACCATATATTTT; CDR3aa: CASSSPFSGTSSGNTIYF
d_gene: NA; j_gene: TRBJ1-1; abundance: NA; v_gene: TRBV5-6; CDR3nt: TGTGCCAGCAGCTTGGCCGACAGGCAAAACACTGAAGCTTTCTTT; CDR3aa: CASSLADRQNTEAFF
d_gene: NA; j_gene: TRBJ2-5; abundance: NA; v_gene: TRBV2; CDR3nt: TGTGCCAGCAGTGACGATAGCGCAACCCAAGAGACCCAGTACTTC; CDR3aa: CASSDDSATQETQYF